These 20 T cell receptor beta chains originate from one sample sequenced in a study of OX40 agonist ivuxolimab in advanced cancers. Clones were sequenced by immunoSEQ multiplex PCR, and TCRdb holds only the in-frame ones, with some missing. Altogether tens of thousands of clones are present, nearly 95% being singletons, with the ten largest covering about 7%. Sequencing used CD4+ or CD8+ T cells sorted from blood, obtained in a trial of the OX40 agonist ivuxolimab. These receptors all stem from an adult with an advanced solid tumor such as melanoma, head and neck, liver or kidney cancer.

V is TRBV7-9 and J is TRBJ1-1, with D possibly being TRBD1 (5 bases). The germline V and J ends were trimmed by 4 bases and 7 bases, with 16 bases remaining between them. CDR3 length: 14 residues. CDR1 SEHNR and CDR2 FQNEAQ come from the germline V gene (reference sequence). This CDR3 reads CASSSPGLESEAFF. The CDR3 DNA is TGTGCCAGCAGCTCCCCGGGACTGGAAAGTGAAGCTTTCTTT.

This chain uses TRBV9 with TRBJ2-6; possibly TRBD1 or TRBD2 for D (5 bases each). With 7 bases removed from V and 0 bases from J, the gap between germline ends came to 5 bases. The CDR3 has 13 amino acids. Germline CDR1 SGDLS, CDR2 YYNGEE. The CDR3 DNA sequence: TGTGCCAGCGGGGGCTCTGGGGCCAACGTCCTGACTTTC. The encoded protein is CASGGSGANVLTF.

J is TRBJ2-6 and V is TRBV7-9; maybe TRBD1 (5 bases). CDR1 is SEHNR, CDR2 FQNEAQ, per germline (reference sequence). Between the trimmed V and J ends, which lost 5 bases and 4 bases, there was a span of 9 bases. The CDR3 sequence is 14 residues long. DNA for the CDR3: TGTGCCAGCAGCCCCAGGGCCGGGGCCAACGTCCTGACTTTC. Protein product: CASSPRAGANVLTF. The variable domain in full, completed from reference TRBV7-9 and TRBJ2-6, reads DTGVSQNPRHKITKRGQNVTFRCDPISEHNRLYWYRQTLGQGPEFLTYFQNEAQLEKSRLLSDRFSAERPKGSFSTLEIQRTEQGDSAMYLCASSPRAGANVLTFGAGSRLTVL.

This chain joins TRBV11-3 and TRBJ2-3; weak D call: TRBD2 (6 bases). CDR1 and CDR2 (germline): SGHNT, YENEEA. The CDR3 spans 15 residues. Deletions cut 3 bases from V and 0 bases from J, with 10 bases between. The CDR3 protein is CASSLRGASTDTQYF. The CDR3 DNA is TGTGCCAGCAGCTTGCGGGGAGCTAGCACAGATACGCAGTATTTT.

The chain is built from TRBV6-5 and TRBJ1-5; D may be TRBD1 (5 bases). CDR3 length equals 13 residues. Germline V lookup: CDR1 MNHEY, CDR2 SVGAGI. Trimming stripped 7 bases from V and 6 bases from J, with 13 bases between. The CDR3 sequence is CASTRGEGQPQHF. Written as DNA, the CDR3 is TGTGCCAGCACTCGAGGGGAGGGTCAGCCCCAGCATTTT.

The CDR3 is CASSLDGTSPLHF. CDR3 nucleotides: TGTGCCAGCAGCTTAGATGGGACGTCACCCCTCCACTTT. The J gene is TRBJ1-6, the V gene TRBV11-3; D perhaps matches TRBD1 (5 bases). CDR1 is SGHNT, CDR2 YENEEA, per germline. V gave up 0 bases and J gave up 10 bases, with 7 bases separating them. This CDR3 is 13 amino acids long.

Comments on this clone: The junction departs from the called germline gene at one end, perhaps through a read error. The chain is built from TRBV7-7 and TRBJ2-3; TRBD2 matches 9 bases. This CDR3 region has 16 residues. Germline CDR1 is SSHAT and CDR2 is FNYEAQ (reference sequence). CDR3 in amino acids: CASSPSRGLAPDTQYF. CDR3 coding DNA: TGTGCTAGCAGCCCATCTCGGGGACTAGCCCCAGATACGCAGTATTTT.

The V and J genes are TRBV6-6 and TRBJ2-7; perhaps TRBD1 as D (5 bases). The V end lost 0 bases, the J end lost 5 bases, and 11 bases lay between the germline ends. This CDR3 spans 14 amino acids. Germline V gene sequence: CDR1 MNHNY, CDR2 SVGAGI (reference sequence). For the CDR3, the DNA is TGTGCCAGCAGTTACTCGAGGACATTAAACGAGCAGTACGTC. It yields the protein CASSYSRTLNEQYV.

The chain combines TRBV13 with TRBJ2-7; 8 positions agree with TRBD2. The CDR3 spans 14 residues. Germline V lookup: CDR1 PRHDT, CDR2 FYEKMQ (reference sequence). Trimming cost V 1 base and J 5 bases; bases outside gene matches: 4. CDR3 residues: CASSLEGLADEQYF. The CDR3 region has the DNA TGTGCCAGCAGCTTAGAAGGACTAGCAGACGAGCAGTACTTC.

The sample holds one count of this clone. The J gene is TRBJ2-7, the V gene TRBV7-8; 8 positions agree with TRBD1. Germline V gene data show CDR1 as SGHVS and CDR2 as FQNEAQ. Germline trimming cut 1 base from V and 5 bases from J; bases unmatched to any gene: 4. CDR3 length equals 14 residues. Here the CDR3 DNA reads TGTGCCAGCAGCTTAGACAGGGGGATGAACGAGCAGTACGTC. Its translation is CASSLDRGMNEQYV.

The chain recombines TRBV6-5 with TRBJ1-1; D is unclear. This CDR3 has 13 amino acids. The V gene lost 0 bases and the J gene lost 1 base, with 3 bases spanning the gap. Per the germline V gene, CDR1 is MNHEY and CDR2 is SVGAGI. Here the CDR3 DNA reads TGTGCCAGCAGTTACTCAGAGAACACTGAAGCTTTCTTT. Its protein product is CASSYSENTEAFF.

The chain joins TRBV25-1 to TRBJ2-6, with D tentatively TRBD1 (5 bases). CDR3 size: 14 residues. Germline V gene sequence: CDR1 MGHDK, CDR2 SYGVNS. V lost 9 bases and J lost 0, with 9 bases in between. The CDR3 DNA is TGTGCCAGTAGAACAGGCTCTGGGGCCAACGTCCTGACTTTC. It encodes CASRTGSGANVLTF.

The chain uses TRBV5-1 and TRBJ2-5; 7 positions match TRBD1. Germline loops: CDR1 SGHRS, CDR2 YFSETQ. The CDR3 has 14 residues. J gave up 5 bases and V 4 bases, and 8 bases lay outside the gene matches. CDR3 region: CASSDRQGGETQYF. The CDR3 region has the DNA TGCGCCAGCAGCGATAGACAGGGTGGGGAGACCCAGTACTTC. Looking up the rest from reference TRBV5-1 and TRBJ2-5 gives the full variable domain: KAGVTQTPRYLIKTRGQQVTLSCSPISGHRSVSWYQQTPGQGLQFLFEYFSETQRNKGNFPGRFSGRQFSNSRSEMNVSTLELGDSALYLCASSDRQGGETQYFGPGTRLLVL.

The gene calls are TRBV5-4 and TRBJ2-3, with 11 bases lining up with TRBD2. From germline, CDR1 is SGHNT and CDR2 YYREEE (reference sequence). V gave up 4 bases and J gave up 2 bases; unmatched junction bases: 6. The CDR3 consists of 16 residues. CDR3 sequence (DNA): TGTGCCAGCAGCGACTGGACTAGCGGGCTCACAGATACGCAGTATTTT. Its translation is CASSDWTSGLTDTQYF.

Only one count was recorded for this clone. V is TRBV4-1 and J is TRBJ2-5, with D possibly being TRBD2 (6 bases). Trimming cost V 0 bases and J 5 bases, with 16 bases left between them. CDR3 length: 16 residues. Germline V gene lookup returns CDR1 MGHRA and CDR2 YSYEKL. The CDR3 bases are TGCGCCAGCAGCCAAGAAGGAGGGCAGATGGAGGAGACCCAGTACTTC. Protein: CASSQEGGQMEETQYF.

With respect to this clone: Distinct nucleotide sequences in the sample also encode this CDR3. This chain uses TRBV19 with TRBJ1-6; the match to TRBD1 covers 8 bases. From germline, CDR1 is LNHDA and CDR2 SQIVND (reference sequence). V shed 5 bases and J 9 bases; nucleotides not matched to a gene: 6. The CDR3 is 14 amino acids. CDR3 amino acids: CASSPGGLGSPLHF. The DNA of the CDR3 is TGTGCCAGTAGTCCAGGGGGCCTTGGTTCACCCCTCCACTTT.

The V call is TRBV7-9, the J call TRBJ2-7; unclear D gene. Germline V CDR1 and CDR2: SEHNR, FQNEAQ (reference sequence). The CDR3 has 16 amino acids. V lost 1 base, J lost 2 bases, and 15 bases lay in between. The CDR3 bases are TGTGCCAGCAGCTTAGAATACGGTCCTAGACCCTACGAGCAGTACGTC. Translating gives CASSLEYGPRPYEQYV.

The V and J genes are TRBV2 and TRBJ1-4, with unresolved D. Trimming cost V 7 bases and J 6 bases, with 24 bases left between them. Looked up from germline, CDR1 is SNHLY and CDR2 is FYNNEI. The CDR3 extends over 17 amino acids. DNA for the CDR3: TGTGCCAGCACTGCCTCTCTATTGAAGCCCCAGGATGAAAAACTGTTTTTT. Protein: CASTASLLKPQDEKLFF.

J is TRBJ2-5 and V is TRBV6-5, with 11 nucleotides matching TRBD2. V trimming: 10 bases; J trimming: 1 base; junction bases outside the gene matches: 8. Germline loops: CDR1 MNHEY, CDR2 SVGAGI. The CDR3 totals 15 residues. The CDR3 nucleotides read TGTGCCACCCGGCTAGCGGGGGGAACCCAAGAGACCCAGTACTTC. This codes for CATRLAGGTQETQYF.

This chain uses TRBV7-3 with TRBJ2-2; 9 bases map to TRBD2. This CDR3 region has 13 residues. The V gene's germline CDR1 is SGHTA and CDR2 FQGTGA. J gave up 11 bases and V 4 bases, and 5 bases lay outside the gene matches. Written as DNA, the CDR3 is TGTGCCAGCAGCTCCTTAGCGGGGGAAGAGCTGTTTTTT. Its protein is CASSSLAGEELFF.